This T cell receptor (beta chain) was documented in a study of shared clonotypes between healthy human individuals (dated by TCRdb to the early 2020s). With respect to the entire study: The cohort comprised a couple of women and a few men aged 18 to 49 years. For each donor, CD4 naive and CD4 memory were each run on three plates, CD8 naive on two plates, and CD8 memory on one plate. To estimate repertoire size and how much clonotype sharing occurs between individuals, the study deeply sequenced the blood TCR repertoires of a handful of healthy adults. Different laboratories and diverse techniques were used to prepare libraries and sequence TCR repertoires, to increase sequencing depth and limit assay-specific biases. Between about 0.9 and 8.9 billion PBMCs per donor were obtained by leukapheresis.

The CDR3 runs 15 amino acids, cysteine and phenylalanine included. Only CDR3 DNA is held: 45 bases, read in frame from base 1. The donors were healthy, HIV-negative adults who had no recently reported acute infections or vaccinations. Every donor was a Caucasian adult living in Nashville, Tennessee, USA. Magnetic negative selection was used to enrich CD4+ T cells, after which naive cells were positively selected on CD45RA and the negative fraction became the memory subset. Blood was obtained by leukapheresis, after which PBMCs were separated by Ficoll-Histopaque density gradient centrifugation and cryopreserved in liquid nitrogen vapor phase. Analytical flow cytometry was used to check the purity and quantity of every magnetically sorted T cell population. Genomic DNA was isolated from every sorted fraction and measured by UV absorbance on a Nanodrop 2000c. Using the deep immunoSEQ assay, TCR CDR3 regions were amplified from genomic DNA by multiplex PCR. For each cell subset, the extracted genomic DNA was distributed evenly across all wells of several immunoSEQ 96-well plates, and each plate served as one replicate. For sorted subsets, about 200 ng genomic DNA, equal to 30,000 to 35,000 T cell genomes, was loaded into each replicate PCR. Purified libraries were measured with a Qubit 3.0 fluorometer, size-checked on a Bioanalyzer 2100, and measured again with the KAPA Library Quantification kit. Each immunoSEQ 96-well plate was sequenced on its own single-read 150-cycle Illumina NextSeq 550 flow cell. Regarding the original processing steps: Because the immunoSEQ output held only junctional sequences and lacked quality scores, the filtering could not match the filtering applied to full-length reads. Sequences were annotated with PyIR, a Python wrapper for IgBLAST v1.9, and V/J genes and CDR3 were assigned using IMGT germline references. Reads with weak V/J assignments (E-value above 1e-6), missing CDR3, stop codons, out-of-frame junctions, or ambiguous translated residues were removed. V3J clonotypes were defined by identical inferred V gene, J gene, and CDR3 amino acid sequence. The percentage overlap between two repertoires was calculated by dividing the number of shared unique clonotypes by the size of the smaller repertoire. RTK rarefaction, the Chao1 estimator, and Recon v2.1 estimates of unobserved clonotypes were used to assess repertoire richness. OLGA was used to compute generation probabilities for all TCRbeta clonotypes that the gDNA method yielded from several donors. What TCRdb holds here is the immuneACCESS table cut down to in-frame rearrangements. Part of the clones is not present; checked against another copy, under half of the missing clones reflect an unresolved V gene, and the others are unexplained. V, J and clone size are taken as reported in that table, and D and trimming were inferred from the DNA itself. This sample holds 650,000 to 800,000 clones; 72% were observed only once. Roughly 1.8% of the sample is in the top ten clones.

Points the paper makes about the study in general: Larger estimated clonotype richness was generally found for naive subsets than for memory subsets. Sampling was limited to blood, and TCR repertoires in tissue likely differ from TCR repertoires in blood. Compared with non-shared clonotypes, clonotypes shared by all four sorted-subset donors had higher generation probabilities. Because the study included a small number of donors, the genetic and exposure-history diversity represented was limited. Pairwise subsampling indicated that sequencing depth was expected to affect the degree of clonotype sharing among donors. When four donors were compared, the shared fraction of clonotypes was roughly 4.8% for naive CD4, about 4% for naive CD8, roughly 2.3% for memory CD4, and around 0.4% for memory CD8. Rarefaction of sorted-subset datasets indicated incomplete sequencing despite the large sequencing depth.

A word on this clone: What antigen it recognizes has not been identified. Nothing much larger sits one base from this clone, and base qualities are not available.

The V and J segments used are TRBV1 and TRBJ2-7; the table's D call of TRBD1 was not tested on the DNA. TRBV1 is reported as a pseudogene. The sequenced sample consisted of memory CD4+ T cells sorted from blood. The cell subset or site label for this specimen denotes: CD45RA-negative fraction. This clonotype was sampled from a woman aged 25-40 years in good health. The sequence in DNA is TGCACCAGCAGCCAAGAACAGGGTATCGTTTGGGAGCAGTACTTC. Translated, this is CTSSQEQGIVWEQYF.